Following are 20 T cell receptor beta chains from one sample sequenced in a study of OX40 agonist ivuxolimab in advanced cancers. Assay: immunoSEQ multiplex PCR; the TCRdb copy retains only in-frame clones and omits some. The data contain roughly 60,000 clones, 80% to 85% of them seen just once; the ten biggest clones take up 27%. Sequencing used CD4+ or CD8+ T cells sorted from blood, obtained in a trial of the OX40 agonist ivuxolimab. These receptors were collected from an adult with an advanced solid tumor such as melanoma, head and neck, liver or kidney cancer.

The rearrangement links TRBV7-6 to TRBJ2-2, with 12 bases that match TRBD1. V trimming: 4 bases; J trimming: 6 bases; junction bases outside the gene matches: 6. The CDR3 is 16 amino acids. The germline gives CDR1 SGHVS, CDR2 FNYEAQ. The CDR3 loop is CASSSGGQGAAGELFF. The CDR3 DNA reads as TGTGCCAGCAGCTCCGGGGGACAGGGGGCCGCCGGGGAGCTGTTTTTT.

DNA of the CDR3: TGTGCCAGCAGCCCAGGGAGCCCCACAGATACGCAGTATTTT. Translating gives CASSPGSPTDTQYF. The chain uses TRBV7-2 and TRBJ2-3; possibly TRBD1 or TRBD2 for D (5 bases each). This CDR3 contains 14 residues. Trimming cost V 5 bases and J 2 bases, with 11 bases left between them. In germline, CDR1 is SGHTA, CDR2 FQGNSA.

This clone was counted between two and nine times. The chain joins TRBV4-3 to TRBJ2-7; no reliable D call. The CDR3 runs 11 residues. Germline-derived CDR1 and CDR2 are LGHNA and YSLEER. V was pared by 5 bases and J by 6 bases, with 8 bases between. CDR3 residues: CASSAYSEQYF. The CDR3 bases are TGCGCCAGCAGCGCTTATAGCGAGCAGTACTTC.

Here the CDR3 DNA reads TGTGCCAGCTCCGCACAGACATTCATTGGCACTGAAGCTTTCTTT. As protein: CASSAQTFIGTEAFF. V usage is TRBV18 and J usage is TRBJ1-1; no clear D. Germline V gene lookup returns CDR1 KGHSH and CDR2 LQKENI. V gave up 6 bases and J gave up 4 bases, with 18 bases separating them. This CDR3 spans 15 amino acids.

V usage is TRBV9 and J usage is TRBJ1-2; TRBD1 aligns across 7 bases. The V gene's germline CDR1 is SGDLS and CDR2 YYNGEE. This CDR3 spans 14 amino acids. After removal of 3 bases from V and 4 bases from J, the junction contained 6 bases not matched to a gene. The CDR3 loop reads CASSAAGTVYGYTF. CDR3 nucleotides: TGTGCCAGCAGCGCGGCCGGGACAGTCTATGGCTACACCTTC.

This chain links TRBV7-2 with TRBJ2-7; 9 bases are a match to TRBD2. Per the germline V gene, CDR1 is SGHTA and CDR2 is FQGNSA. V lost 4 bases and J lost 4; bases outside the gene matches: 11. The CDR3 sequence is 16 residues long. CDR3 amino acids: CASSSPGPAGGYEQYF. The CDR3 coding sequence is TGTGCCAGCAGCTCACCCGGTCCAGCGGGGGGTTACGAGCAGTACTTC.

The chain recombines TRBV27 with TRBJ1-5; D call uncertain. The CDR3 covers 15 residues. Trimming left V 2 bases short and J 0 bases short, with 8 bases between. The germline gives CDR1 MNHEY, CDR2 SMNVEV (reference sequence). CDR3 protein: CASSLTPHSNQPQHF. As DNA, the CDR3 is TGTGCCAGCAGTTTAACCCCACATAGCAATCAGCCCCAGCATTTT.

The chain couples TRBV6-5 to TRBJ2-2; 9 bases are a match to TRBD2. Losses at the gene ends were 8 bases for V and 3 bases for J; bases not matched to a gene: 7. This CDR3 region has 15 residues. The germline CDR1 and CDR2 sequences are MNHEY and SVGAGI. CDR3 in amino acids: CASLSGSLDTGELFF. The CDR3 nucleotides are TGTGCCAGCCTTAGCGGGAGCCTGGACACCGGGGAGCTGTTTTTT.

This clone was seen a handful of times. The rearrangement links TRBV10-1 to TRBJ2-2; 7 bases align to TRBD2. CDR1 and CDR2 from the germline V gene are WNHNN and SYGVQD (reference sequence). Germline trimming cut 2 bases from V and 6 bases from J; bases unmatched to any gene: 15. The CDR3 length is 18 residues. In DNA, the CDR3 is TGCGCCAGCAGTGAGGACACAGGCAGGGAGGGTAAACCCGGGGAGCTGTTTTTT. Amino acids: CASSEDTGREGKPGELFF.

The chain combines TRBV19 with TRBJ2-1; D ambiguous. Between the trimmed V and J ends, which lost 3 bases and 2 bases, there was a span of 11 bases. This CDR3 region has 15 residues. Germline loops: CDR1 LNHDA, CDR2 SQIVND (reference sequence). Here the CDR3 DNA reads TGTGCCAGTAGTATCCAGGTCGGCACCTACAATGAGCAGTTCTTC. Encoded protein: CASSIQVGTYNEQFF.

The rearrangement links TRBV7-8 to TRBJ1-4; 7 bases match TRBD1. The CDR3 has 14 amino acids. The germline gives CDR1 SGHVS, CDR2 FQNEAQ. After removal of 1 base from V and 8 bases from J, the junction contained 4 bases not matched to a gene. CDR3 loop: CASSLGRQGEKLFF. The DNA of the CDR3 is TGTGCCAGCAGCTTAGGCCGACAGGGCGAAAAACTGTTTTTT.

This rearrangement joins TRBV6-6 to TRBJ2-1; a weak D match, TRBD1 (6 bases). Trimming took 5 bases from V and 2 from J, leaving 10 bases between them. The CDR3 sequence is 14 residues long. CDR1 is MNHNY and CDR2 is SVGAGI in the germline V gene (reference sequence). DNA of the CDR3: TGTGCCAGCAGTGGAACAGGGCCCTACAATGAGCAGTTCTTC. The encoded protein is CASSGTGPYNEQFF.

The CDR3 nucleotides read TGTGCCAGCAGGACAGCTAACTATGGCTACACCTTC. Translated: CASRTANYGYTF. The chain has TRBV28 and TRBJ1-2, with D possibly being TRBD1 (5 bases). The V and J ends lost 6 bases and 0 bases respectively, with 5 bases between them. The length of the CDR3 is 12 residues. Germline CDR1 is MDHEN and CDR2 is SYDVKM.

The chain links TRBV2 to TRBJ1-6, with D hard to call. The length of the CDR3 is 11 residues. Trimming cost V 7 bases and J 13 bases, with 11 bases left between them. CDR1 is SNHLY and CDR2 is FYNNEI in the germline V gene. The CDR3 DNA reads as TGTGCCAGCACATACTCAGGCCCCCTCCACTTT. It encodes CASTYSGPLHF. Together with reference TRBV2 and TRBJ1-6, the CDR3 gives the full variable domain: EPEVTQTPSHQVTQMGQEVILRCVPISNHLYFYWYRQILGQKVEFLVSFYNNEISEKSEIFDDQFSVERPDGSNFTLKIRSTKLEDSAMYFCASTYSGPLHFGNGTRLTVT.

The chain links TRBV4-1 to TRBJ2-7; D is undetermined. The germline V and J ends were trimmed by 2 bases and 3 bases, with 23 bases remaining between them. The CDR3 extends over 18 amino acids. Germline V lookup: CDR1 MGHRA, CDR2 YSYEKL. The CDR3 spells CASSQLDLGTRRNYEQYF. The CDR3 coding sequence is TGCGCCAGCAGCCAACTCGATCTAGGCACCCGACGGAACTACGAGCAGTACTTC.

CDR3 sequence: CASSSLASDVNNEQFF. The DNA for the CDR3 is TGTGCCAGCAGCTCACTAGCGTCTGACGTGAACAATGAGCAGTTCTTC. The chain carries TRBV5-4 and TRBJ2-1; 7 bases fit TRBD2. Germline V gene sequence: CDR1 SGHNT, CDR2 YYREEE (reference sequence). The junction had 11 bases not matched to a gene; V was cut back by 3 bases and J by 5 bases. This CDR3 is built from 16 residues. Based on the CDR3 plus reference TRBV5-4 and TRBJ2-1, the full variable domain is ETGVTQSPTHLIKTRGQQVTLRCSSQSGHNTVSWYQQALGQGPQFIFQYYREEENGRGNFPPRFSGLQFPNYSSELNVNALELDDSALYLCASSSLASDVNNEQFFGPGTRLTVL.

The chain recombines TRBV2 with TRBJ2-2; D perhaps matches TRBD2 (6 bases). Trimming cost V 5 bases and J 6 bases, with 13 bases left between them. This CDR3 has 14 residues. Germline CDR1 and CDR2: SNHLY and FYNNEI. This CDR3 is CASSSGLFSGELFF. CDR3 in DNA: TGTGCCAGCAGTAGCGGGCTTTTCTCCGGGGAGCTGTTTTTT.

This chain connects TRBV30 to TRBJ1-2; D might be TRBD1 (5 bases). Germline V gene sequence: CDR1 GTSNPN, CDR2 SVGIG (reference sequence). V gave up 3 bases and J gave up 0 bases, with 8 bases separating them. The length of the CDR3 is 13 residues. CDR3 sequence reads: CAWRRDSNYGYTF. The CDR3 DNA sequence: TGTGCCTGGAGGCGGGACTCTAACTATGGCTACACCTTC. Complete variable domain (other parts from reference TRBV30 and TRBJ1-2): SQTIHQWPATLVQPVGSPLSLECTVEGTSNPNLYWYRQAAGRGLQLLFYSVGIGQISSEVPQNLSASRPQDRQFILSSKKLLLSDSGFYLCAWRRDSNYGYTFGSGTRLTVV.

This chain uses TRBV4-2 with TRBJ1-1, with unresolved D. Between the trimmed V and J ends, which lost 3 bases and 3 bases, there was a span of 14 bases. Germline V lookup: CDR1 LGHNA, CDR2 YNFKEQ. The CDR3 runs 15 residues. DNA for the CDR3: TGTGCCAGCAGCCACAGCGCCGGGGTGGACACTGAAGCTTTCTTT. Translated, it gives CASSHSAGVDTEAFF.

J is TRBJ1-2 and V is TRBV6-5, with 7 bases identical to TRBD1. V shed 7 bases, J shed 2 bases, and the junction held 7 bases outside the gene matches. Per the germline V gene, CDR1 is MNHEY and CDR2 is SVGAGI. The CDR3 has 14 amino acids. The CDR3 nucleotides read TGTGCCAGCACCCCAGACAGGGCCAACTATGGCTACACCTTC. Amino acid sequence: CASTPDRANYGYTF.